A selection of T cell receptor beta chains follows, all from one sample in a study of blood T cell repertoires in COVID-19. Method: immunoSEQ multiplex PCR; TCRdb's copy keeps in-frame clones and lacks some. Here the sample spans some 170,000 clones, 85% to 90% being singletons. Input material: peripheral blood. The receptor source for this set is a woman in her 70s with COVID-19, enrolled during active disease. The conserved cysteine and the conserved F or W are not part of the CDR3 here.

J,V,CDR3
TRBJ1-3,TRBV4-1,ASSQDSPYLSGNTIY
TRBJ2-5,TRBV10-3,ATTGGKQETQY
TRBJ2-7,TRBV10-3,AIGGGHEQY
TRBJ1-2,TRBV30,AWTRRNQKLYGYT
TRBJ2-4,TRBV9,ASSVAATGTENIQY
TRBJ2-7,TRBV4-1,ASSQDPASGTYEQY
TRBJ1-6,TRBV19,ASTPGQENSPLH
TRBJ1-2,TRBV10-3,AITLLDRDYGYT
TRBJ1-1,TRBV3-1/TRBV3-2,ASSQDRLEAF
TRBJ2-1,TRBV20-1,SARRYNEQF
TRBJ1-6,TRBV11-3,ASSLQGNRNSPLH
TRBJ1-1,TRBV5-1,ASSLGAGGNTEAF